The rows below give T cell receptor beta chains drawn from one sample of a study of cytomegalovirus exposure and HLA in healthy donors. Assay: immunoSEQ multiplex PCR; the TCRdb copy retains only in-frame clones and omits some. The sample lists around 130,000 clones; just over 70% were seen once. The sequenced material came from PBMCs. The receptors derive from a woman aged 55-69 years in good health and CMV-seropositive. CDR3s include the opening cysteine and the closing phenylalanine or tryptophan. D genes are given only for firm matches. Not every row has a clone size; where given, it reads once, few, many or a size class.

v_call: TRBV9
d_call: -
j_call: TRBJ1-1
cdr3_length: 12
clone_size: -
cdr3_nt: TGTGCCAGCAGCGTTTCAAACACTGAAGCTTTCTTT
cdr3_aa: CASSVSNTEAFF

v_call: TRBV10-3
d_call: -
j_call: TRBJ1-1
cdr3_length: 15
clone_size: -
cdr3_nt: TGTGCCATCAGTGAGTCTGGGGGCCGTGGCACTGAAGCTTTCTTT
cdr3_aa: CAISESGGRGTEAFF

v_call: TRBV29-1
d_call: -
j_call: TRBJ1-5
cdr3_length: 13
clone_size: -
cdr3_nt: TGCAGCGTTGCGGAACAGGAAACTCAGCCCCAGCATTTT
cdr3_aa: CSVAEQETQPQHF

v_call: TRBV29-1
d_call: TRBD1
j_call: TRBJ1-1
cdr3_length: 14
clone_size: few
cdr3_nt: TGCAGCGTTGACCAGACAGGGGTGAACACTGAAGCTTTCTTT
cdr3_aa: CSVDQTGVNTEAFF

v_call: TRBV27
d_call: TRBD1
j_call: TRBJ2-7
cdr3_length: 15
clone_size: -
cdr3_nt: TGTGCCAGCAGTTTCCTCCGGGACAGGGGGTACGAGCAGTACTTC
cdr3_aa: CASSFLRDRGYEQYF

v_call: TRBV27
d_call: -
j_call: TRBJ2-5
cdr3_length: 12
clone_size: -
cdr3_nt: TGTGCCAGCAGTTCAGGACAGCCTAGGGATTACTTC
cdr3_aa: CASSSGQPRDYF

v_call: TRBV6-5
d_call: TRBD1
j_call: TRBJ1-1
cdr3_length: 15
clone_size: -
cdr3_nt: TGTGCCAGCAGTTACTACGGGACAGGGGACACTGAAGCTTTCTTT
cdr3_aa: CASSYYGTGDTEAFF

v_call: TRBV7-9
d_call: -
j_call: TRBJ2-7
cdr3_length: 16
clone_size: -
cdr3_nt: TGTGCCAGCAGCTTAGTGAGTTGGGCGAGCTCCTACGAGCAGTACTTC
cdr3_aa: CASSLVSWASSYEQYF

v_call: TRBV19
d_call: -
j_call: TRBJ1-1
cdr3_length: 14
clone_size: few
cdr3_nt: TGTGCCAGTAGTATAGTAGGAGGGGACACTGAAGCTTTCTTT
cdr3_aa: CASSIVGGDTEAFF

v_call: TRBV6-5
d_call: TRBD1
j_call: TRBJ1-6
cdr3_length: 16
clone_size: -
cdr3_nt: TGTGCCAGCAGTTCCCGACAGGGGGTATATAATTCACCCCTCCACTTT
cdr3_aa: CASSSRQGVYNSPLHF

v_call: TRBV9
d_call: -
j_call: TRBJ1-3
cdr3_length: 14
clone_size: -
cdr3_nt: TGTGCCAGCAGCCCCCCGGGGGTCGGAAACACCATATATTTT
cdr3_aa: CASSPPGVGNTIYF

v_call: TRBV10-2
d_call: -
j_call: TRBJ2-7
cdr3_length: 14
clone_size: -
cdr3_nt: TGCGCCAGCAGTGAGGTTGGGAGACACTACGAGCAGTACTTC
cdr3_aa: CASSEVGRHYEQYF